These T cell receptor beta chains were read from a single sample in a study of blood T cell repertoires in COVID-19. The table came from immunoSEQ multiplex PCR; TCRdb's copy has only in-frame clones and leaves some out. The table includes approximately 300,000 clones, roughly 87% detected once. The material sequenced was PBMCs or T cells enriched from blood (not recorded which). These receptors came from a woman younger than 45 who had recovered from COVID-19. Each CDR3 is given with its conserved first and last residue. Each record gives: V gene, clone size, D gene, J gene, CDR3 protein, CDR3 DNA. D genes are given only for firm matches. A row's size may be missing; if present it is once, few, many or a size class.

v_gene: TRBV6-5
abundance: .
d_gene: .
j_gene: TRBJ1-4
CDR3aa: CASRARGSPNEKLFF
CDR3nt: TGTGCCAGCAGAGCCAGGGGATCCCCTAATGAAAAACTGTTTTTT

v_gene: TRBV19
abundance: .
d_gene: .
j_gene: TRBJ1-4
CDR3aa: CASSNHREVGEKLFF
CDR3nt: TGTGCCAGTAGTAACCACAGGGAAGTAGGCGAAAAACTGTTTTTT

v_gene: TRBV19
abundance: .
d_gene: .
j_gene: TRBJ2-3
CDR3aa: CASSIDRRDTQYF
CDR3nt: TGTGCCAGTAGTATAGATCGCCGGGATACGCAGTATTTT

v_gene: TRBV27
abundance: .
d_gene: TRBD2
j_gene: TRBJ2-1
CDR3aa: CASSLRTSGGYNEQFF
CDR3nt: TGTGCCAGCAGTTTACGAACTAGCGGGGGGTACAATGAGCAGTTCTTC

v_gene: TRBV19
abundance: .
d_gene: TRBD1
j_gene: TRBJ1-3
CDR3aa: CASSIPLRGPIYF
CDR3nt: TGTGCCAGTAGTATACCCCTGAGGGGGCCCATATATTTT

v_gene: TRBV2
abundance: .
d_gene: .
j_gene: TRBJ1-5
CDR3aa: CASSQRQSNQPQHF
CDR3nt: TGTGCCAGCAGCCAAAGACAGAGCAATCAGCCCCAGCATTTT

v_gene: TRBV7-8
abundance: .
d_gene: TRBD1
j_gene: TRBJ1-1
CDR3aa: CASSIGTANTEAFF
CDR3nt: TGTGCCAGCAGCATCGGGACAGCGAACACTGAAGCTTTCTTT

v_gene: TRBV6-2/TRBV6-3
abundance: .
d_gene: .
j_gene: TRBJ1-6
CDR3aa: CASSQGGNSPLHF
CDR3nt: TGTGCCAGCAGCCAAGGCGGGAATTCACCCCTCCACTTT

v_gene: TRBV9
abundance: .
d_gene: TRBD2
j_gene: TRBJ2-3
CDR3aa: CASSTPGGMDTQYF
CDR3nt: TGTGCCAGCAGCACCCCGGGGGGAATGGATACGCAGTATTTT

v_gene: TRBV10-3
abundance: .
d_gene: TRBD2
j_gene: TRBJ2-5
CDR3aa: CAIGEGETQYF
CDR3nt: TGTGCCATCGGGGAGGGGGAGACCCAGTACTTC

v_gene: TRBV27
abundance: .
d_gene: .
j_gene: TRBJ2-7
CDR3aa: CASSGSFQREQYF
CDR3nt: TGTGCCAGCAGTGGGTCATTCCAGCGGGAGCAGTACTTC

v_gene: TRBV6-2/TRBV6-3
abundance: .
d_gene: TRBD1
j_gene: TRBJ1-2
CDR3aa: CASSYRDSEGYTF
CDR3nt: TGTGCCAGCAGTTACAGGGACAGCGAAGGCTACACCTTC

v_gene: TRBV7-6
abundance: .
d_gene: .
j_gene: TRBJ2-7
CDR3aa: CASSSSGIAYEQYF
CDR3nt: TGTGCCAGCAGCTCCTCGGGGATCGCCTACGAGCAGTACTTC

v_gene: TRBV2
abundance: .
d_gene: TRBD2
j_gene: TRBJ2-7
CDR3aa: CARSGTSGSYEQYF
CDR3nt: TGTGCCAGGAGCGGGACTAGCGGATCATACGAGCAGTACTTC

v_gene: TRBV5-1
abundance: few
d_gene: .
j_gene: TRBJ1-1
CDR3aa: CASNMTGRRGRTNTEAFF
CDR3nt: TGCGCCAGCAACATGACGGGGCGGCGGGGCAGGACGAACACTGAAGCTTTCTTT

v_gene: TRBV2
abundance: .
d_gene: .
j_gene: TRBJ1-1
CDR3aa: CASSEGRVVSEAFF
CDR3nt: TGTGCCAGCAGTGAGGGCAGGGTGGTGTCTGAAGCTTTCTTT

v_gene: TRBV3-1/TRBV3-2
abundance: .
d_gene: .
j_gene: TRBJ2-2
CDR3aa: CASSQTLGHGGELFF
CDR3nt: TGTGCCAGCAGCCAGACACTAGGTCATGGCGGGGAGCTGTTTTTT

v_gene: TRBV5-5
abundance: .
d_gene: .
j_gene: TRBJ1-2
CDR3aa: CASGPGLSHTLF
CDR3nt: TGTGCCAGCGGACCGGGACTCTCACATACACTCTTC

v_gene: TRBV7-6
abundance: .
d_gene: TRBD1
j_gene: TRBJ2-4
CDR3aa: CASSVGQGADIQYF
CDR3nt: TGTGCCAGCAGCGTCGGACAGGGCGCAGACATTCAGTACTTC

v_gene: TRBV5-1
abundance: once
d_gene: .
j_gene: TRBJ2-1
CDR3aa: CASSSTWGANNEQFF
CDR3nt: TGCGCCAGCAGCTCCACCTGGGGAGCCAACAATGAGCAGTTCTTC

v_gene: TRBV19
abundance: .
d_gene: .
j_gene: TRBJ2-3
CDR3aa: CASSIRGRVTDTQYF
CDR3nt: TGTGCCAGTAGTATCAGGGGAAGAGTCACAGATACGCAGTATTTT

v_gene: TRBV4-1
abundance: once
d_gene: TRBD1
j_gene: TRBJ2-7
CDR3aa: CASSHLGQGKNEQYF
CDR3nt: TGCGCCAGCAGCCACCTGGGACAGGGAAAAAACGAGCAGTACTTC

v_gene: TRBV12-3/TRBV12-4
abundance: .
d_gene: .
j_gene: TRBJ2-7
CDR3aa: CANRKNSSYEQYF
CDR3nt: TGTGCCAACAGGAAGAATAGCTCCTACGAGCAGTACTTC

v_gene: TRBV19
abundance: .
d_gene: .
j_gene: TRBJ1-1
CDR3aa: CASSNRVGTEAFF
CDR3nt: TGTGCCAGTAGCAACAGGGTCGGCACTGAAGCTTTCTTT

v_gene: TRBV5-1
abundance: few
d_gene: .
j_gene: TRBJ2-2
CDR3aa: CASSFGTQVNTGELFF
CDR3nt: TGCGCCAGCAGCTTTGGGACACAGGTGAACACCGGGGAGCTGTTTTTT

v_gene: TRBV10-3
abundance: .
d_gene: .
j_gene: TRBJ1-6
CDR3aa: CAISEREDSSYNSPLHF
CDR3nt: TGTGCCATCAGTGAGAGAGAGGATAGCTCCTATAATTCACCCCTCCACTTT

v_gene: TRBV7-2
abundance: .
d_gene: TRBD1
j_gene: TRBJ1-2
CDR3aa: CASSGKGAFGRGLGYTF
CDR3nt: TGTGCCAGCTCGGGAAAGGGGGCGTTCGGTAGGGGTTTGGGCTACACCTTC

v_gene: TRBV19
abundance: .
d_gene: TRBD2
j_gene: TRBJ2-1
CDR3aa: CASSRLAGALLNEQFF
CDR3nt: TGTGCCAGTAGCCGACTAGCGGGGGCCCTTCTGAATGAGCAGTTCTTC

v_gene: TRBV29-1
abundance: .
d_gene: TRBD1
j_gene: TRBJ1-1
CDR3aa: CSVQGAMNTEAFF
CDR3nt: TGCAGCGTTCAGGGGGCAATGAACACTGAAGCTTTCTTT

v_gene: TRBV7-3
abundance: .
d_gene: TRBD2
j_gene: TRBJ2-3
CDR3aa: CASSFSSGADTQYF
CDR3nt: TGTGCCAGCAGCTTTTCTAGCGGGGCAGATACGCAGTATTTT

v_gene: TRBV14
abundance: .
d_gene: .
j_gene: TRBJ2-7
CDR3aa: CASSQGRTGSYEQYF
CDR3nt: TGTGCCAGCAGCCAAGGAAGGACTGGCTCCTACGAGCAGTACTTC

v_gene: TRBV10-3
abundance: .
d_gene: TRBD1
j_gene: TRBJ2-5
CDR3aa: CANMTGGEETQYF
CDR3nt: TGTGCCAACATGACAGGGGGCGAAGAGACCCAGTACTTC

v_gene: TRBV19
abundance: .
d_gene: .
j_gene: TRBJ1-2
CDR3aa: CASHPQQNGYTF
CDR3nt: TGTGCCAGCCATCCGCAACAGAATGGCTACACCTTC

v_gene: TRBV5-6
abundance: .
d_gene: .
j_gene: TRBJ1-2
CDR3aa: CASSLAGVLGYTF
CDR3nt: TGTGCCAGCAGCTTGGCCGGGGTTTTGGGCTACACCTTC

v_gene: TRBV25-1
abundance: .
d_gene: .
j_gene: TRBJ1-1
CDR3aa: CASSTRIAEAFF
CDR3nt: TGTGCCAGCAGCACCAGGATAGCTGAAGCTTTCTTT

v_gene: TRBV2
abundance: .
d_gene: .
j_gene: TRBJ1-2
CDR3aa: CASAGPGVDGYTF
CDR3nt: TGTGCCAGCGCCGGGCCCGGGGTAGATGGCTACACCTTC

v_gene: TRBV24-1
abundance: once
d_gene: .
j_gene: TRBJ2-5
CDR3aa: CATSSSREGETQYF
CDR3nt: TGTGCCACCAGCAGCTCGAGAGAGGGAGAGACCCAGTACTTC

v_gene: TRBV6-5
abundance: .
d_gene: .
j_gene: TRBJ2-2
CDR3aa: CASSKRAKNTGELFF
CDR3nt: TGTGCCAGCAGTAAGCGGGCCAAGAACACCGGGGAGCTGTTTTTT

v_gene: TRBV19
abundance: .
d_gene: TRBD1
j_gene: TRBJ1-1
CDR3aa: CASYTTGFLSAEAFF
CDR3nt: TGTGCCAGTTATACGACAGGGTTCCTTTCTGCTGAAGCTTTCTTT